The 6 T cell receptor beta chains below were found in one sample sequenced in a study of T cell responses to AZD1222 COVID-19 vaccine. Profiled with immunoSEQ multiplex PCR; TCRdb holds only in-frame clones, not every one. The data show fewer than 150,000 clones, approximately 94% seen once. Sequences were derived from peripheral blood, sampled 28 days after the second AZD1222 dose. Receptors originate from an adult who received the AZD1222 COVID-19 vaccine.

The V call is TRBV4-3, the J call TRBJ1-1; 8 positions match TRBD1. The trim removed 3 bases at V and 1 base at J, leaving 7 bases unmatched. Germline V gene lookup returns CDR1 LGHNA and CDR2 YSLEER. The CDR3 has 16 amino acids. The CDR3 DNA follows: TGCGCCAGCAGCCACCCAATACAGGGGGGGAACACTGAAGCTTTCTTT. It is translated as CASSHPIQGGNTEAFF.

The CDR3 nucleotides are TGTGCCAGCAGCTTAGCCTTGACAGCTGCCTACGAGCAGTACTTC. Its translation: CASSLALTAAYEQYF. The chain recombines TRBV11-1 with TRBJ2-7; a weak D match, TRBD1 (5 bases). CDR3 length equals 15 residues. V was trimmed by 0 bases and J by 2 bases, leaving 11 bases between them. Germline assignment: CDR1 SGHAT and CDR2 FQDESV (reference sequence).

The rearrangement uses TRBV18 and TRBJ2-7; 14 bases line up with TRBD2. The junction had 4 bases not matched to a gene; V was cut back by 5 bases and J by 7 bases. The CDR3 contains 14 residues. Per germline, CDR1 KGHSH and CDR2 LQKENI. The CDR3 spells CASSAGTSGREQYF. As DNA, the CDR3 is TGTGCCAGCTCAGCCGGGACTAGCGGGAGAGAGCAGTACTTC.

The chain employs TRBV27 and TRBJ2-7; D gene ambiguous. V was shortened by 5 bases and J by 4 bases, with 15 bases between the two germline ends. This CDR3 has 14 amino acids. Germline values: CDR1 MNHEY, CDR2 SMNVEV (reference sequence). CDR3 in amino acids: CASSLSWEDYEQYF. The CDR3 bases are TGTGCCAGCAGTCTCTCCTGGGAAGATTACGAGCAGTACTTC.

V usage is TRBV4-1 and J usage is TRBJ1-1; unclear D gene. The CDR3 contains 15 residues. Germline V gives CDR1 MGHRA, CDR2 YSYEKL. Trimming left V 0 bases short and J 4 bases short, with 12 bases between. This chain's CDR3 is CASSQDPREGTEAFF. The CDR3 coding sequence is TGCGCCAGCAGCCAAGATCCCCGGGAGGGCACTGAAGCTTTCTTT.

This chain links TRBV29-1 with TRBJ2-3, with TRBD2 identical over 11 bases. This CDR3 region has 14 residues. Trimming cost V 8 bases and J 5 bases; bases outside gene matches: 9. CDR1 is SQVTM and CDR2 is ANQGSEA in the germline V gene. The chain's CDR3 is CSFQLAGVEDTQYF. The CDR3 DNA follows: TGCAGCTTTCAACTAGCGGGAGTTGAAGATACGCAGTATTTT.